The 21 T cell receptor beta chains below come from one sample, sequenced in a study of shared clonotypes between healthy human individuals (dated by TCRdb to 2020 to 2022). Libraries were made using the immunoSEQ multiplex PCR assay. The source is immuneACCESS, and TCRdb retained only in-frame sequences with V and J called. Part of the clones is not carried over; for the studies checked, unresolved V genes explain less than half of this, and the remainder is unexplained. Within this sample are roughly 1.5 million clones, with under 99% of them counted one time only. The top ten constitute about 0.4% of the sample. The sequenced sample consisted of naive CD4+ T cells sorted from blood. Per the publication, the cell subset or site label means: CD45RA+ positively selected. Receptor source: a man aged 25 to 45 in good health.

The chain links TRBV7-3 to TRBJ1-1; D is undetermined. Germline CDR1 SGHTA, CDR2 FQGTGA. Trimming shortened V by 6 bases and J by 0 bases, and 11 bases separated the two germline ends. This CDR3 region has 14 residues. The chain's CDR3 is CASRLADLNTEAFF. Written as DNA, the CDR3 is TGTGCCAGCAGGTTGGCGGACCTGAACACTGAAGCTTTCTTT. The full variable domain, in which reference TRBV7-3 and TRBJ1-1 provide the parts outside the CDR3, is GAGVSQTPSNKVTEKGKYVELRCDPISGHTALYWYRQSLGQGPEFLIYFQGTGAADDSGLPNDRFFAVRPEGSVSTLKIQRTERGDSAVYLCASRLADLNTEAFFGQGTRLTVV.

The J gene is TRBJ2-1, the V gene TRBV2, with D possibly TRBD2 on 5 matching bases. The V and J ends lost 5 bases and 7 bases respectively, with 15 bases between them. Germline CDR1 reads SNHLY; CDR2 reads FYNNEI. CDR3 length: 14 residues. Written as DNA, the CDR3 is TGTGCCAGCAGTACCCTGAGGGCAAGGAATGAGCAGTTCTTC. Its translation is CASSTLRARNEQFF.

The chain joins TRBV7-2 to TRBJ2-7, with D uncertain. The length of the CDR3 is 11 residues. The V end lost 7 bases, the J end lost 7 bases, and 11 bases lay between the germline ends. The V gene's germline CDR1 is SGHTA and CDR2 FQGNSA. The CDR3 coding sequence is TGTGCCAGCACCCTGGGCGATGAGCAGTACTTC. Translating it yields CASTLGDEQYF.

This clone was detected once. The chain couples TRBV9 to TRBJ2-5; TRBD1 aligns across 8 bases. V dropped 3 bases and J dropped 3; count of bases not matched to a gene: 1. The CDR3 is 13 amino acids. The V gene's germline CDR1 is SGDLS and CDR2 YYNGEE. As DNA, the CDR3 is TGTGCCAGCAGCGGGACAGGGAAAGAGACCCAGTACTTC. Protein product: CASSGTGKETQYF.

This chain uses TRBV28 with TRBJ1-2, with 7 positions matching TRBD1. J was trimmed by 8 bases and V by 8 bases; bases with no gene match: 17. Germline V gene data show CDR1 as MDHEN and CDR2 as SYDVKM. This CDR3 is built from 15 residues. This chain's CDR3 is CASSGSRQGTGGYTF. As DNA, the CDR3 is TGTGCCAGCTCAGGGTCTAGACAGGGTACGGGCGGCTACACCTTC.

The V and J genes are TRBV30 and TRBJ1-1, with D hard to call. V was pared by 0 bases and J by 5 bases, with 7 bases between. CDR3 length: 12 residues. Germline V gene sequence: CDR1 GTSNPN, CDR2 SVGIG (reference sequence). The CDR3 nucleotides are TGTGCCTGGAGTGTGAGCGGGACTGAAGCTTTCTTT. Translated, it gives CAWSVSGTEAFF.

The chain carries TRBV30 and TRBJ2-7; D possibly corresponds to TRBD1 (5 bases). CDR3 length: 12 amino acids. Between the trimmed V and J ends, which lost 8 bases and 3 bases, there was a span of 14 bases. CDR1 GTSNPN and CDR2 SVGIG come from the germline V gene (reference sequence). For the CDR3, the DNA is TGTGCCGGTAGGGGTAGAAACTACGAGCAGTACTTC. Translation: CAGRGRNYEQYF.

This clone is a singleton in its sample. The chain carries TRBV7-8 and TRBJ2-2, with D unresolved. The V gene's germline CDR1 is SGHVS and CDR2 FQNEAQ. The CDR3 runs 15 residues. V shed 5 bases and J shed 5 bases, with 15 bases lying between them. This CDR3 reads CASSRVRSLTGELFF. In DNA form, the CDR3 reads TGTGCCAGCAGCCGAGTTAGGTCTCTTACCGGGGAGCTGTTTTTT.

The V gene is TRBV10-1, the J gene TRBJ2-7, with TRBD1 identical over 8 bases. Trimming took 2 bases from V and 3 from J; bases not matched to a gene: 3. The CDR3 sequence is 14 residues long. Germline V lookup: CDR1 WNHNN, CDR2 SYGVQD (reference sequence). CDR3 amino acids: CASSELGTGYEQYF. CDR3 nucleotides: TGCGCCAGCAGTGAGCTTGGGACAGGCTACGAGCAGTACTTC.

The V call is TRBV5-1, the J call TRBJ1-3, with 11 bases fitting TRBD1. The ends lost 0 bases at V and 0 bases at J; junction bases unmatched: 8. CDR1 and CDR2 from the germline V gene are SGHRS and YFSETQ. The CDR3 runs 19 residues. This CDR3 is CASSLGTGGHLSSGNTIYF. The CDR3 DNA reads TGCGCCAGCAGCTTGGGGACAGGGGGCCATTTGAGCTCTGGAAACACCATATATTTT.

The V gene is TRBV6-5, the J gene TRBJ1-5; D might be TRBD1 (5 bases). V was shortened by 5 bases and J by 6 bases, with 8 bases between the two germline ends. Germline CDR1 MNHEY, CDR2 SVGAGI. The CDR3 runs to 12 residues. Here the CDR3 reads CASSQTGQPQHF. CDR3 bases: TGTGCCAGCAGTCAAACAGGTCAGCCCCAGCATTTT.

This clone was seen a single time. The genes are TRBV28 and TRBJ2-1, with TRBD2 matching over 9 bases. Germline CDR1 MDHEN, CDR2 SYDVKM. Losses at the gene ends were 3 bases for V and 4 bases for J; bases not matched to a gene: 10. The CDR3 has 17 amino acids. CDR3 coding DNA: TGTGCCAGCAGTTTGGTATCGACTAGCGGACCTTACAATGAGCAGTTCTTC. It translates to CASSLVSTSGPYNEQFF.

The chain has TRBV5-6 and TRBJ2-7; unclear D gene. Germline-derived CDR1 and CDR2 are SGHDT and YYEEEE. The CDR3 is 14 residues long. Trimming cost V 4 bases and J 2 bases, with 13 bases left between them. CDR3 DNA: TGTGCCAGCAGCAGGCCTACGGCAGCCTACGAGCAGTACTTC. It specifies CASSRPTAAYEQYF.

V is TRBV6-5 and J is TRBJ2-6, with D perhaps matching TRBD1 (6 bases). Germline V gene lookup returns CDR1 MNHEY and CDR2 SVGAGI. There are 15 residues in the CDR3. V was trimmed by 11 bases and J by 11 bases, leaving 25 bases between them. This CDR3 reads CAGVPNGTRDHVLTF. CDR3 DNA sequence: TGTGCCGGAGTTCCCAACGGGACAAGAGACCACGTCCTGACTTTC.

The rearrangement uses TRBV18 and TRBJ2-3, with D tentatively TRBD1 or TRBD2 (5 bases each). The CDR3 runs 14 residues. V was trimmed by 3 bases and J by 4 bases, leaving 11 bases between them. Looked up from germline, CDR1 is KGHSH and CDR2 is LQKENI. The CDR3 DNA reads TGTGCCAGCTCACCCAAAGAGGGGTCAGATACGCAGTATTTT. It is translated as CASSPKEGSDTQYF.

The chain couples TRBV5-6 to TRBJ1-2; tentative D call: TRBD1 (5 bases). The CDR3 runs to 15 residues. V was pared by 5 bases and J by 3 bases, with 17 bases between. CDR1 and CDR2 (germline): SGHDT, YYEEEE. CDR3 in DNA: TGTGCCAGCAGTCAGGGTGGAGGTGTGTACTATGGCTACACCTTC. Translation gives CASSQGGGVYYGYTF.

The chain carries TRBV7-2 and TRBJ1-4; weak D call: TRBD1 (6 bases). Germline V gene data show CDR1 as SGHTA and CDR2 as FQGNSA. The CDR3 contains 14 residues. The V and J ends lost 2 bases and 8 bases respectively, with 12 bases between them. CDR3 in DNA: TGTGCCAGCAGCTTACAGGGGTCTGGCGAAAAACTGTTTTTT. It codes for CASSLQGSGEKLFF.

V gene TRBV18 combines with J gene TRBJ1-3; 7 bases fit TRBD1. With 4 bases clipped from V and 4 bases from J, the junction kept 4 bases outside the gene matches. CDR3 length: 14 amino acids. Germline V CDR1 and CDR2: KGHSH, LQKENI. This CDR3 is CASSLKGGGNTIYF. CDR3 bases: TGTGCCAGCTCACTGAAAGGGGGCGGAAACACCATATATTTT.

This rearrangement joins TRBV7-6 to TRBJ2-6; 9 positions agree with TRBD1. V trimming: 3 bases; J trimming: 11 bases; junction bases outside the gene matches: 20. The germline V gene encodes CDR1 SGHVS and CDR2 FNYEAQ. The CDR3 is 19 amino acids. CDR3 residues: CASSLKPAARGTGIYVLTF. The CDR3 nucleotides read TGTGCCAGCAGCTTGAAACCCGCGGCCCGCGGGACAGGGATTTACGTCCTGACTTTC.

The chain recombines TRBV5-4 with TRBJ2-7; 8 nucleotides line up with TRBD1. There are 14 residues in the CDR3. CDR1 SGHNT and CDR2 YYREEE come from the germline V gene (reference sequence). V lost 4 bases, J lost 3 bases, and 6 bases stayed unmatched. CDR3 sequence reads: CASSRSGTGYEQYF. The CDR3 DNA follows: TGTGCCAGCAGCCGCTCCGGGACAGGCTACGAGCAGTACTTC.

V usage is TRBV2 and J usage is TRBJ1-1; no clear D gene. This CDR3 has 14 amino acids. The germline CDR1 and CDR2 sequences are SNHLY and FYNNEI. V was clipped by 3 bases and J by 0 bases, with 8 bases between them. The DNA of the CDR3 is TGTGCCAGCAGTGAGCAGACCATGAACACTGAAGCTTTCTTT. Protein product: CASSEQTMNTEAFF.